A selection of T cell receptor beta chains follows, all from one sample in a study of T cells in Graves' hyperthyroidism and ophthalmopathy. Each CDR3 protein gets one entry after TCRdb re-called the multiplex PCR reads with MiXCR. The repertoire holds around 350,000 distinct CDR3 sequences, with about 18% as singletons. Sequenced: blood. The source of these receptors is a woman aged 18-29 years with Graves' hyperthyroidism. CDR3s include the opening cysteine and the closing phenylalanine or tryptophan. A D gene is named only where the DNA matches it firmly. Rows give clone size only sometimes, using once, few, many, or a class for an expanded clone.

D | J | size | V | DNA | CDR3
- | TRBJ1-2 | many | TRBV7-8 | TGTGCCAGCAGCCGCGGACAGACCACATCCTATGGCTACACCTTC | CASSRGQTTSYGYTF
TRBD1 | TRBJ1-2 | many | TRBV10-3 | TGTGCCATCAGTGAGTCGACTCGGAGGGACAGTCCGTCTGGCTACACCTTC | CAISESTRRDSPSGYTF
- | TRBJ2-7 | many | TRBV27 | TGTGCCAGCAGTTTCATGGGATCCTACGAGCAGTACTTC | CASSFMGSYEQYF
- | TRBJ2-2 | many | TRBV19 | TGTGCCAGTAGTATATCCCTCGAGTTCCCCGGGGAGCTGTTTTTT | CASSISLEFPGELFF
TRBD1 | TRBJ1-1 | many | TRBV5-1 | TGCGCCAGCAGCTTGGCCGACAGGGTTGAAGCTTTCTTT | CASSLADRVEAFF
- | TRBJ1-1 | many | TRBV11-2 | TGTGCCAGCAGCCCAGCCCATGAAGCTTTCTTT | CASSPAHEAFF
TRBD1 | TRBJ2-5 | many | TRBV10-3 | TGTGCCATCAGCAAGGACAGGGGGAAAGAGACCCAGTACTTC | CAISKDRGKETQYF
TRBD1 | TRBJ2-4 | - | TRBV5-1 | TGCGCCAGCAGCCCGGGACAGGGGGCCAAAAACATTCAGTACTTC | CASSPGQGAKNIQYF
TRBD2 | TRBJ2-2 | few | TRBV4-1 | TGCGCCAGCAGCCGACGGCGGACTAGCGGGGGAAACACCGGGGAGCTGTTTTTT | CASSRRRTSGGNTGELFF
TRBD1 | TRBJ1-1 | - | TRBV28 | TGTTCCAGCAGCATTGGGGCGGACAGGGGGGCTTTCTTT | CSSSIGADRGAFF
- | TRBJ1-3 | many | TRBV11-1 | TGTGCCAGCAGCCGAGGACTGCGAAACACCATATATTTT | CASSRGLRNTIYF
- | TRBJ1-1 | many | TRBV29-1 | TGCAGCGTTGAAACTATGAGAGACACTGAAGCTTTCTTT | CSVETMRDTEAFF
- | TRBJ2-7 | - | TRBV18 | TGTGCCAGCTCACCAGTTTTAAGGAGCTCCTACGAGCAGTACTTC | CASSPVLRSSYEQYF
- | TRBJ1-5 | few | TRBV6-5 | TGTGCCAGCAGTTCTTCCGGGACTTTAAGCAATCAGCCCCAGCATTTT | CASSSSGTLSNQPQHF
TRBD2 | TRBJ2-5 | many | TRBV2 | TGTGCCAGCAGTGAAGGGGAAGTAGCGGGGCGGGAGACCCAGTACTTC | CASSEGEVAGRETQYF
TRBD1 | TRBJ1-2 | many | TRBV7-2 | TGTGCCAGCAGCACCTCGACAGGGGCTTATGGCTACACCTTC | CASSTSTGAYGYTF
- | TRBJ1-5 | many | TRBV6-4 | TGTGCCAGCAGAGGGGGGTACGGGTCAGGGGTCTATAGCAATCAGCCCCAGCATTTT | CASRGGYGSGVYSNQPQHF
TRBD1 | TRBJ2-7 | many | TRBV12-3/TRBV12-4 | TGTGCCAGCCGCTCCGGGACAGGGACCTACGAGCAGTACTTC | CASRSGTGTYEQYF
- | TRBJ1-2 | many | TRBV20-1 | TGCAGTGCTAGAGATAAAGCTGCCTATGGCTACACCTTC | CSARDKAAYGYTF
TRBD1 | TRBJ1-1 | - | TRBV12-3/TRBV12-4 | TGTGCCAGCACCGGGACAGGGGGCAACACTGAAGCTTTCTTT | CASTGTGGNTEAFF
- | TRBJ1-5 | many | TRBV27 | TGTGCCAGCAGTCCCATTCCCGTGGGGGGAGGGCCCCAGCATTTT | CASSPIPVGGGPQHF
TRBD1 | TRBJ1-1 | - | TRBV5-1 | TGCGCCAGCAGCTGGTCCCCCACAGGGGTTAACACTGAAGCTTTCTTT | CASSWSPTGVNTEAFF
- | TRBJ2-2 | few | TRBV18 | TGTGCCAGCTCACCAATCGCCAGTAACACCGGGGAGCTGTTTTTT | CASSPIASNTGELFF
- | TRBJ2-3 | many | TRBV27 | TGTGCCAGCAGTTCGCAATATAAAAGCACAGATACGCAGTATTTT | CASSSQYKSTDTQYF
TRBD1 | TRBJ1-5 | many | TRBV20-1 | TGCAGTGCTATTCTCTCGGACAGGCAGAATCAGCCCCAGCATTTT | CSAILSDRQNQPQHF
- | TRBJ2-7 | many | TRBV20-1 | TGCAGTGCCGGAGTAGGAGCGACCTACGAGCAGTACTTC | CSAGVGATYEQYF